A single sample is the source of the 22 T cell receptor beta chains below, sequenced in a study of cytotoxic CD8 clonotypes in ibrutinib-treated CLL. Clones were read by immunoSEQ multiplex PCR, and TCRdb kept only the in-frame ones, dropping some. The data hold about 92,000 clones, with roughly four fifths observed a single time. Sequenced material: PBMCs, taken after 24 months of ibrutinib treatment. These receptors all stem from a human donor with chronic lymphocytic leukemia.

V usage is TRBV27 and J usage is TRBJ1-1; 7 nucleotides line up with TRBD1. Germline CDR1 is MNHEY and CDR2 is SMNVEV (reference sequence). The CDR3 runs 12 residues. Trimming removed 6 bases from V and 7 bases from J; junction bases left unmatched: 5. The CDR3 is CASRSGQDEAFF. The CDR3 bases are TGTGCCAGCAGGTCTGGACAGGATGAAGCTTTCTTT.

The rearrangement links TRBV25-1 to TRBJ1-4; possible D gene TRBD1, 5 bases. The germline V gene has CDR1 MGHDK and CDR2 SYGVNS. The CDR3 has 14 residues. Trimming cost V 2 bases and J 6 bases, with 10 bases left between them. This CDR3 is CASSEHGGDEKLFF. CDR3 in DNA: TGTGCCAGCAGTGAACATGGAGGGGATGAAAAACTGTTTTTT.

This chain joins TRBV25-1 and TRBJ1-2, with a tentative D call TRBD1 (6 bases). The germline gives CDR1 MGHDK, CDR2 SYGVNS. V lost 4 bases and J 11 bases, leaving 14 bases between the germline ends. This CDR3 is 12 amino acids long. DNA for the CDR3: TGTGCCAGCAGTGCACGAACAGGGTCTTACACCTTC. Its protein is CASSARTGSYTF.

The rearrangement links TRBV27 to TRBJ1-2; TRBD1 agrees at 7 bases. The CDR3 contains 15 residues. After removal of 6 bases from V and 1 base from J, the junction contained 8 bases not matched to a gene. The germline gives CDR1 MNHEY, CDR2 SMNVEV (reference sequence). The chain's CDR3 is CASRVRQGDNYGYTF. In DNA, the CDR3 is TGTGCCAGCAGAGTAAGACAGGGAGATAACTATGGCTACACCTTC.

This clone was counted once. V usage is TRBV5-1 and J usage is TRBJ2-7; 9 bases agree with TRBD2. Trimming took 0 bases from V and 1 from J; bases not matched to a gene: 11. This CDR3 is 18 amino acids long. From germline, CDR1 is SGHRS and CDR2 YFSETQ. The CDR3 loop is CASSLAKREALNSYEQYF. The DNA for the CDR3 is TGCGCCAGCAGCTTGGCCAAGCGGGAGGCCTTAAATTCCTACGAGCAGTACTTC.

V usage is TRBV13 and J usage is TRBJ2-6; D is possibly TRBD1 or TRBD2 (5 bases each). Germline values: CDR1 PRHDT, CDR2 FYEKMQ (reference sequence). This CDR3 spans 20 amino acids. V was trimmed by 4 bases and J by 0 bases, leaving 22 bases between them. CDR3 sequence (DNA): TGTGCCAGCAGCTCCGGGGACCGAGGGGTCAGGTACTCTGGGGCCAACGTCCTGACTTTC. Encoded protein: CASSSGDRGVRYSGANVLTF.

The chain links TRBV7-2 to TRBJ2-7; the D is unclear. Germline V CDR1 and CDR2: SGHTA, FQGNSA. The CDR3 runs to 14 residues. Deletions cut 1 base from V and 5 bases from J, with 12 bases between. CDR3 nucleotide sequence: TGTGCCAGCAGCTTAGTCATGGGTTCGAACGAGCAGTACTTC. It specifies CASSLVMGSNEQYF.

The CDR3 bases are TGTGCCAGTAGTATTAATAGGGGGCGAATCGGGGAGCTGTTTTTT. It encodes CASSINRGRIGELFF. The chain employs TRBV19 and TRBJ2-2, with 7 nucleotides matching TRBD1. The germline CDR1 and CDR2 sequences are LNHDA and SQIVND (reference sequence). Trimming removed 3 bases from V and 7 bases from J; junction bases left unmatched: 8. This CDR3 spans 15 amino acids.

The chain couples TRBV2 to TRBJ1-6; TRBD1 might be the D (5 bases). Per germline, CDR1 SNHLY and CDR2 FYNNEI. This CDR3 has 15 residues. The V and J ends lost 5 bases and 7 bases respectively, with 15 bases between them. The CDR3 bases are TGTGCCAGCAGTTCCTCCGGGACGGCCAATTCACCCCTCCACTTT. Amino acid sequence: CASSSSGTANSPLHF.

This chain connects TRBV10-3 to TRBJ2-2; D is unclear. Trimming removed 0 bases at V and 6 bases at J, with 14 bases between. There are 16 residues in the CDR3. CDR1 is ENHRY and CDR2 is SYGVKD in the germline V gene. CDR3 region: CAISESAPNDAGELFF. CDR3 DNA sequence: TGTGCCATCAGTGAGTCGGCCCCGAACGACGCCGGGGAGCTGTTTTTT.

V and J are TRBV7-2 and TRBJ2-1, with TRBD2 as a possible D gene (6 bases). The germline gives CDR1 SGHTA, CDR2 FQGNSA. The CDR3 sequence is 16 residues long. Trimming left V 1 base short and J 3 bases short, with 13 bases between. CDR3 amino acids: CASSLVISGVYNEQFF. CDR3 coding DNA: TGTGCCAGCAGCTTAGTAATTAGCGGAGTCTACAATGAGCAGTTCTTC. Full variable domain (missing parts from reference TRBV7-2 and TRBJ2-1): GAGVSQSPSNKVTEKGKDVELRCDPISGHTALYWYRQSLGQGLEFLIYFQGNSAPDKSGLPSDRFSAERTGGSVSTLTIQRTQQEDSAVYLCASSLVISGVYNEQFFGPGTRLTVL.

The chain uses TRBV4-3 and TRBJ1-1; D not certain. Germline CDR1 reads LGHNA; CDR2 reads YSLEER. The V gene lost 0 bases and the J gene lost 0 bases, with 8 bases spanning the gap. The CDR3 is 15 residues long. This chain's CDR3 is CASSQEGALNTEAFF. CDR3 in DNA: TGCGCCAGCAGCCAAGAAGGAGCCCTGAACACTGAAGCTTTCTTT.

This chain connects TRBV5-6 to TRBJ2-2, with TRBD2 matching over 9 bases. Losses at the gene ends were 4 bases for V and 8 bases for J; bases not matched to a gene: 12. CDR3 length: 16 residues. Germline values: CDR1 SGHDT, CDR2 YYEEEE. This chain's CDR3 is CASSLPGLASSGELFF. The CDR3 DNA sequence: TGTGCCAGCAGCCTGCCGGGACTAGCATCATCGGGGGAGCTGTTTTTT.

The chain couples TRBV2 to TRBJ2-3; 8 bases are a match to TRBD2. The CDR3 length is 16 residues. Germline CDR1 is SNHLY and CDR2 is FYNNEI. The V and J ends lost 6 bases and 5 bases, in that order; junction bases with no gene match: 13. CDR3 amino acids: CASRPTTSGKGDTQYF. DNA for the CDR3: TGTGCCAGCAGGCCCACTACTAGCGGTAAGGGAGATACGCAGTATTTT.

J is TRBJ1-5 and V is TRBV18; TRBD1 agrees at 7 bases. The CDR3 totals 14 residues. J gave up 1 base and V 3 bases, and 0 bases lay outside the gene matches. Germline assignment: CDR1 KGHSH and CDR2 LQKENI. CDR3 protein: CASSPGQSNQPQHF. The CDR3 coding sequence is TGTGCCAGCTCACCGGGACAGAGCAATCAGCCCCAGCATTTT.

The chain couples TRBV5-1 to TRBJ1-2; possible D gene TRBD1, 5 bases. The CDR3 runs to 12 residues. Germline assignment: CDR1 SGHRS and CDR2 YFSETQ. Trimming removed 0 bases from V and 9 bases from J, with 9 bases in between. The CDR3 loop reads CASSLERGSYTF. The DNA of the CDR3 is TGCGCCAGCAGCTTGGAAAGGGGTAGCTACACCTTC.

The J gene is TRBJ1-1, the V gene TRBV5-5; D is undetermined. This CDR3 comprises 12 residues. Trimming pared 3 bases from V and 3 bases from J, leaving 6 bases between. Germline V gene data show CDR1 as SGHKS and CDR2 as YYEKEE (reference sequence). The CDR3 reads CASSSHDTEAFF. The CDR3 bases are TGTGCCAGCAGCTCCCATGACACTGAAGCTTTCTTT.

This sequence joins TRBV28 and TRBJ1-4; D remains ambiguous. The CDR3 totals 17 residues. Trimming cost V 3 bases and J 1 base, with 15 bases left between them. Germline V gene lookup returns CDR1 MDHEN and CDR2 SYDVKM. CDR3 amino acids: CASSFGGFGETNEKLFF. Written as DNA, the CDR3 is TGTGCCAGCAGTTTTGGAGGGTTCGGAGAAACTAATGAAAAACTGTTTTTT.

The chain uses TRBV11-2 and TRBJ2-6, with D possibly matching TRBD1 (6 bases). The CDR3 spans 19 residues. Germline V gene sequence: CDR1 SGHAT, CDR2 FQNNGV. V was shortened by 4 bases and J by 0 bases, with 19 bases between the two germline ends. The CDR3 DNA sequence: TGTGCCAGCAGCTCCCCGGGCAGGGGCGGAAGCTCTGGGGCCAACGTCCTGACTTTC. Its protein product is CASSSPGRGGSSGANVLTF.

The J gene is TRBJ2-7, the V gene TRBV28; weak D call: TRBD2 (6 bases). CDR3 size: 17 residues. Per the germline V gene, CDR1 is MDHEN and CDR2 is SYDVKM. Trimming removed 10 bases at V and 0 bases at J, with 25 bases between. This CDR3 reads CATLAPGAFISSYEQYF. The CDR3 nucleotides read TGTGCCACCCTAGCGCCGGGAGCCTTTATTAGCTCCTACGAGCAGTACTTC.

The count of this clone is one. The V call is TRBV19, the J call TRBJ2-3; 7 nucleotides agree with TRBD2. With V trimmed by 3 bases and J by 4 bases, 4 bases remained unmatched. The V gene's germline CDR1 is LNHDA and CDR2 SQIVND (reference sequence). The CDR3 sequence is 14 residues long. The chain's CDR3 is CASSMGLAADTQYF. As DNA, the CDR3 is TGTGCCAGTAGTATGGGTCTAGCGGCAGATACGCAGTATTTT.

This chain links TRBV19 with TRBJ1-2, with D tentatively TRBD1 (6 bases). Germline CDR1 reads LNHDA; CDR2 reads SQIVND (reference sequence). V was pared by 4 bases and J by 3 bases, with 15 bases between. This CDR3 is 15 amino acids long. CDR3 loop: CASSRQGITHYGYTF. In DNA, the CDR3 is TGTGCCAGTAGTAGGCAGGGGATAACTCACTATGGCTACACCTTC.